The sequence of this TCR beta chain was determined in a study of technical replicates of blood from four donors. On this clone itself: Different DNA sequences within this sample yield the same CDR3.

The assay was immunoSEQ multiplex PCR, and TCRdb's table has in-frame clones only and misses some. The profile shows tens of thousands of clones, around 94% of them singletons. CDR1 MNHEY and CDR2 SVGAGI come from the germline V gene. The CDR3 covers 14 residues. The J segment lost 1 base and the V segment lost 6 bases, leaving 3 bases of the junction unmatched. The material sequenced was T cells isolated from PBMCs. This TCR was recovered from a human donor in good health. V usage is TRBV6-5 and J usage is TRBJ1-1, with 9 positions matching TRBD1. CDR3 in DNA: TGTGCCAGCAGGGGACAGGGAACGAACACTGAAGCTTTCTTT. This encodes CASRGQGTNTEAFF.